This T cell receptor (beta chain) was found in a study of cytomegalovirus exposure and HLA in healthy donors. The CDR3 loop spans 12 amino acids. With V trimmed by 6 bases and J by 4 bases, 0 bases remained unmatched. Germline-derived CDR1 and CDR2 are MNHNY and SVGAGI (reference sequence). It was with 60 Vbeta and 13 Jbeta primers that the PCR ran. Assay used: immunoSEQ multiplex PCR; TCRdb lists only in-frame clones, some missing. Among approximately 70,000 clones listed, 70% to 75% were seen once. Sequences were obtained from PBMCs. The source of this sequence is a woman in her 30s in good health and CMV-seropositive. This chain links TRBV6-6 with TRBJ1-2; 9 nucleotides agree with TRBD1. The CDR3 region is CASRDRGYGYTF. The DNA for the CDR3 is TGTGCCAGCAGGGACAGGGGCTATGGCTACACCTTC.